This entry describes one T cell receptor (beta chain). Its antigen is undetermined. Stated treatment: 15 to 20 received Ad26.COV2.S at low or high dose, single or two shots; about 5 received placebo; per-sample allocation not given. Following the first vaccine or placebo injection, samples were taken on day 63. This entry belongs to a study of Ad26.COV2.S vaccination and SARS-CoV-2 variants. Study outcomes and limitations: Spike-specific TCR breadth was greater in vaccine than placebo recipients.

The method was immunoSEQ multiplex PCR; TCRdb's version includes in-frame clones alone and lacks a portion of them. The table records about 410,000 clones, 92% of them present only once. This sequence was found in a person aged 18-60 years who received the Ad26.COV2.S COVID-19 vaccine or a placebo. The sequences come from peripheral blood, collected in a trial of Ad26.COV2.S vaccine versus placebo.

In DNA form, the CDR3 reads TGTGCCAGCAGTCCGGGGCCTACGGGCGAAAAACTGTTTTTT. Translating it yields CASSPGPTGEKLFF. This sequence joins TRBV3-1 (or the pseudogene TRBV3-2) and TRBJ1-4, with a weak D call TRBD1 (5 bases). With 6 bases removed from V and 8 bases from J, the gap between germline ends came to 16 bases. The CDR3 has 14 residues. Germline V gives CDR1 LGHDT, CDR2 YNNKEL (reference sequence).